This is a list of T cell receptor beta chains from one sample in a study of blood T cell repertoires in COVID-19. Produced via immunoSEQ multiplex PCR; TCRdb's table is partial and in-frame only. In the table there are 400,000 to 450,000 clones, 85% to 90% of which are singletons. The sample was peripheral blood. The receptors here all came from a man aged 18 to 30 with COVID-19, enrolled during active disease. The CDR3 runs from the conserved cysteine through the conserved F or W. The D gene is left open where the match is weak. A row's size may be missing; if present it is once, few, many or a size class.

CDR3nt: TGTGCCAGCAGCTCAAGCCTAGCGGGGGACAACAATGAGCAGTTCTTC
CDR3aa: CASSSSLAGDNNEQFF
v_gene: TRBV7-9
abundance: NA
j_gene: TRBJ2-1
d_gene: TRBD2

CDR3nt: TGTGCCAGCCGCCCGGGGCAGGGGGTTCGCAATGAGCAGTTCTTC
CDR3aa: CASRPGQGVRNEQFF
v_gene: TRBV7-9
abundance: NA
j_gene: TRBJ2-1
d_gene: TRBD1

CDR3nt: TGTGCCAGCAGCCCCGCCCGGGGGAGGCGGACTGAAGCTTTCTTT
CDR3aa: CASSPARGRRTEAFF
v_gene: TRBV3-1/TRBV3-2
abundance: NA
j_gene: TRBJ1-1
d_gene: NA

CDR3nt: TGTGCCAGTAGTCACGGGGGGGGAAGGGTAGCTTTCTTT
CDR3aa: CASSHGGGRVAFF
v_gene: TRBV19
abundance: NA
j_gene: TRBJ1-1
d_gene: NA

CDR3nt: TGTGCCAGCAGTGAAGAACAGGGGAATAATCAGCCCCAGCATTTT
CDR3aa: CASSEEQGNNQPQHF
v_gene: TRBV2
abundance: NA
j_gene: TRBJ1-5
d_gene: TRBD1

CDR3nt: TGTGCCAGCAGCCCTTACGCAGCGGGTGGAACAGATACGCAGTATTTT
CDR3aa: CASSPYAAGGTDTQYF
v_gene: TRBV6-2/TRBV6-3
abundance: NA
j_gene: TRBJ2-3
d_gene: NA

CDR3nt: TGTGCCAGTACGAGGCCCTCGGGGACTGAAGCTTTCTTT
CDR3aa: CASTRPSGTEAFF
v_gene: TRBV12-3/TRBV12-4
abundance: once
j_gene: TRBJ1-1
d_gene: NA

CDR3nt: TGTGCCAGCAGTAGAGCGGGGGGGCTCTCCTACAATGAGCAGTTCTTC
CDR3aa: CASSRAGGLSYNEQFF
v_gene: TRBV2
abundance: NA
j_gene: TRBJ2-1
d_gene: TRBD2

CDR3nt: TGCAGCGTTAGGAGACAGGGTTTCCACGAGCAGTACTTC
CDR3aa: CSVRRQGFHEQYF
v_gene: TRBV29-1
abundance: few
j_gene: TRBJ2-7
d_gene: TRBD1

CDR3nt: TGTGCCAGCAGAACTAGCGGGGCGAACACCGGGGAGCTGTTTTTT
CDR3aa: CASRTSGANTGELFF
v_gene: TRBV28
abundance: NA
j_gene: TRBJ2-2
d_gene: TRBD2

CDR3nt: TGTGCCAGCAGTAGACTAGCGGGAGGAAACCTCTACAATGAGCAGTTCTTC
CDR3aa: CASSRLAGGNLYNEQFF
v_gene: TRBV27
abundance: NA
j_gene: TRBJ2-1
d_gene: TRBD2

CDR3nt: TGTGCCAGCAGCTTAGCCCCTCCCTCGGCGGAATATGGAAATACGCAGTATTTT
CDR3aa: CASSLAPPSAEYGNTQYF
v_gene: TRBV7-8
abundance: NA
j_gene: TRBJ2-3
d_gene: NA

CDR3nt: TGTGCCAGCAGCTTGCGACAGCCCTCCTATAATTCACCCCTCCACTTT
CDR3aa: CASSLRQPSYNSPLHF
v_gene: TRBV5-6
abundance: NA
j_gene: TRBJ1-6
d_gene: NA

CDR3nt: TGTGCCAGTAGTATAGATCAAGGACAGGGTGCCACTGAAGCTTTCTTT
CDR3aa: CASSIDQGQGATEAFF
v_gene: TRBV19
abundance: NA
j_gene: TRBJ1-1
d_gene: TRBD1